Sequencing of this TCR beta chain was carried out in a study of T-cell memory formation after mild COVID-19. The CDR3 length is 12 residues. CDR1 and CDR2 (germline): SGHTA, FQGNSA. The V and J ends lost 5 bases and 6 bases respectively, with 8 bases between them. TCRdb reanalysed the 5' RACE reads using MiXCR and keeps one entry per CDR3 protein. This sample has tens of thousands of distinct CDR3 sequences; nearly 25% occur once, and the top ten carry roughly 40%. The sequencing input was PBMCs or a T cell subset sorted from them (not recorded which). The chain is built from TRBV7-2 and TRBJ2-1; D is possibly TRBD2 (5 bases). The receptor was isolated from a young man who had mild COVID-19 (a few samples of this study predate the infection). Cell type and time point are not known. CDR3 DNA: TGTGCCAGCAGCAACACTAGCAATGAGCAGTTCTTC. Its protein is CASSNTSNEQFF.